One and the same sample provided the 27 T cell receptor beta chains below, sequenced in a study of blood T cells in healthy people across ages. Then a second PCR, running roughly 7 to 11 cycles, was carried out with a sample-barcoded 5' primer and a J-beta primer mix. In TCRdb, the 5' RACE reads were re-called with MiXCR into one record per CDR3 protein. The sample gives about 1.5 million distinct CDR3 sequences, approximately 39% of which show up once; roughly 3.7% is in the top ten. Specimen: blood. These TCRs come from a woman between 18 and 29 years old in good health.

CDR3 in DNA: TGCAGTGCTCTTAGCGGGGGGGAAGAGACCCAGTACTTC. Translation: CSALSGGEETQYF. This chain links TRBV20-1 with TRBJ2-4; TRBD2 matches at 11 bases. The J call may not be correct, given that the DNA end is closer to TRBJ2-5. Germline V gives CDR1 DFQATT, CDR2 SNEGSKA (reference sequence). This CDR3 is built from 13 residues.

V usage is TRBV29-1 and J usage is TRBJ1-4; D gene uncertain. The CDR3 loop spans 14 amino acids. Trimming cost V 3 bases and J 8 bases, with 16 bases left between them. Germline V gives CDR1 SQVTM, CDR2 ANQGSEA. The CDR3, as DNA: TGCAGCGTTGAGATGCCAGGAGTACGGGAAAAACTGTTTTTT. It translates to CSVEMPGVREKLFF.

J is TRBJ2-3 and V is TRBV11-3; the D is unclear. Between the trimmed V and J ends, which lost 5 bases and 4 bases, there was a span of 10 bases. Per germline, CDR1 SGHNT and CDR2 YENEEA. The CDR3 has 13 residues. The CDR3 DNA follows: TGTGCCAGCAGCCGGCCCAACTCAGATACGCAGTATTTT. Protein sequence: CASSRPNSDTQYF.

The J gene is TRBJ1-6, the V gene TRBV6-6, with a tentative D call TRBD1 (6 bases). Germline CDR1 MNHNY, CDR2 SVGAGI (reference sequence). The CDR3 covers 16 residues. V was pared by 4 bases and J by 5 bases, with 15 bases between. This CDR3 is CASSSDSGVHNSPLHF. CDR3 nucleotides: TGTGCCAGCAGTTCTGACTCAGGGGTCCATAATTCACCCCTCCACTTT.

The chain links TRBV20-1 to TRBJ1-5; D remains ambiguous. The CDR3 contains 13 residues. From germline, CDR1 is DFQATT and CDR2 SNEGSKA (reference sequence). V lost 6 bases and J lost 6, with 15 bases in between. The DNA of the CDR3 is TGCAGTGCCCACAGTGCCTTTGGTCAGCCCCAGCATTTT. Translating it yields CSAHSAFGQPQHF.

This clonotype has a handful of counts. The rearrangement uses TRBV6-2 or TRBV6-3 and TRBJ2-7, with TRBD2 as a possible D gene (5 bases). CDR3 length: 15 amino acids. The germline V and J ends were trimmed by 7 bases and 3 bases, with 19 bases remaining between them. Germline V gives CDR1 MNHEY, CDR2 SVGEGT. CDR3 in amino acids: CASKYAAGINYEQYF. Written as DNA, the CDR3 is TGTGCCAGCAAATATGCCGCGGGTATAAACTACGAGCAGTACTTC.

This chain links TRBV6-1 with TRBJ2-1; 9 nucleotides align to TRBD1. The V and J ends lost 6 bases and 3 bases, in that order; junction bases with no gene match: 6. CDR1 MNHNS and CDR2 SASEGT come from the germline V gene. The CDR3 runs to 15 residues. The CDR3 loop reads CASSSRGQGYNEQFF. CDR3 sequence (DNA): TGTGCCAGCAGCTCCAGGGGACAGGGCTACAATGAGCAGTTCTTC.

CDR3 sequence: CSARDGGSGSLPETQYF. CDR3 DNA: TGCAGTGCTAGAGATGGGGGTAGCGGGAGTTTGCCAGAGACCCAGTACTTC. The chain employs TRBV20-1 and TRBJ2-5, with 9 positions matching TRBD2. Germline V gene data show CDR1 as DFQATT and CDR2 as SNEGSKA (reference sequence). This CDR3 region has 17 residues. V lost 0 bases, J lost 4 bases, and 12 bases stayed unmatched.

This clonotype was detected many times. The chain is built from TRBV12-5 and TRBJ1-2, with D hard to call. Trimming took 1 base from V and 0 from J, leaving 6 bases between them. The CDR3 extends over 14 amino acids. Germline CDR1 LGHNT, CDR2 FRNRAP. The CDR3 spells CASGLAGANYGYTF. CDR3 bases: TGTGCTAGTGGTTTGGCGGGAGCTAACTATGGCTACACCTTC.

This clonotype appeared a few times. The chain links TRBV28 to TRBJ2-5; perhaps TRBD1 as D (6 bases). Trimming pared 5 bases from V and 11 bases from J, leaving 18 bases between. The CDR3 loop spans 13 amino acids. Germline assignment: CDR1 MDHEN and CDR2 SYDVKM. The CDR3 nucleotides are TGTGCCAGCAGTACGGGACAAAGTACGTCGCAGTACTTC. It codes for CASSTGQSTSQYF.

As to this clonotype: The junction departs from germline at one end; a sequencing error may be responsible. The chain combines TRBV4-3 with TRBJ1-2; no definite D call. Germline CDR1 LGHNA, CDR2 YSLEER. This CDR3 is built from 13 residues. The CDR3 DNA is TGCGCCAGCAACCAAGTTGGGGTCTATGGCTACACCTTC. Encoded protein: CASNQVGVYGYTF.

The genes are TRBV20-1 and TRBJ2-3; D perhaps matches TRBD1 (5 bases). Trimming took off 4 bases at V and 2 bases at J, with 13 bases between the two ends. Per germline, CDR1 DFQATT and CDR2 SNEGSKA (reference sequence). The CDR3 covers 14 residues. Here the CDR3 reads CSAIQLGPTDTQYF. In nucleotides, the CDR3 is TGCAGTGCTATCCAACTGGGGCCCACAGATACGCAGTATTTT.

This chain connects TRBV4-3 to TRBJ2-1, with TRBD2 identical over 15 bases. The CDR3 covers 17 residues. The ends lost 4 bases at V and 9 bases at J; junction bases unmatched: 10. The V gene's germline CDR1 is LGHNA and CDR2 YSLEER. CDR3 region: CASSPSWTSGGATEQFF. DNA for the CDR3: TGCGCCAGCAGCCCCTCTTGGACTAGCGGGGGGGCCACTGAGCAGTTCTTC.

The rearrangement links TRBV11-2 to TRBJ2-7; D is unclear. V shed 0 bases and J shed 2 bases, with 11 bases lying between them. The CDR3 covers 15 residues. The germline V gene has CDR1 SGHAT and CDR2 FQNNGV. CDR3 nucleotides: TGTGCCAGCAGCTTAGATCCGGCCTACCCCTACGAGCAGTACTTC. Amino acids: CASSLDPAYPYEQYF.

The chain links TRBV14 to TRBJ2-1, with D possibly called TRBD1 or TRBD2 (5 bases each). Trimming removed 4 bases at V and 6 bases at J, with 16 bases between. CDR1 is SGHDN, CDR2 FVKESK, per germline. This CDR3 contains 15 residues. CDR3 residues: CASSRNGAKSNEQFF. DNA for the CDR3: TGTGCCAGCAGCCGGAACGGGGCGAAATCCAATGAGCAGTTCTTC.

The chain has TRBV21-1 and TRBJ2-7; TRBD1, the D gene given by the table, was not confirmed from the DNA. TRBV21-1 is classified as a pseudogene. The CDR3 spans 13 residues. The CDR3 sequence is CASSKGGNYEQYF. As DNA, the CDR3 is TGTGCCAGCAGCAAGGGGGGAAACTACGAGCAGTACTTC.

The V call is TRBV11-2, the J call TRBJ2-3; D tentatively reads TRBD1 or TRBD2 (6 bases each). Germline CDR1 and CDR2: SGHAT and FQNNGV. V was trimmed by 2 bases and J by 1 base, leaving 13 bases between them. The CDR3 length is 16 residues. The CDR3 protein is CASSLPGGYRTDTQYF. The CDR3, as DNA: TGTGCCAGCAGCTTACCCGGGGGCTACCGCACAGATACGCAGTATTTT. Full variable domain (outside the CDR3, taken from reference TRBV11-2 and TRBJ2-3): EAGVAQSPRYKIIEKRQSVAFWCNPISGHATLYWYQQILGQGPKLLIQFQNNGVVDDSQLPKDRFSAERLKGVDSTLKIQPAKLEDSAVYLCASSLPGGYRTDTQYFGPGTRLTVL.

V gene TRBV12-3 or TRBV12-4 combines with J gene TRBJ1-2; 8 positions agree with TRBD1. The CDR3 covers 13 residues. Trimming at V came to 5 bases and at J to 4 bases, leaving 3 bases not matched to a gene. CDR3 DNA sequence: TGTGCCAGCAGTAGGACAGGGACCTATGGCTACACCTTC. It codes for CASSRTGTYGYTF.

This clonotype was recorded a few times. The CDR3 DNA is TGCCTAGCGGGAGTCGGCACAGATACGCAGTATTTT. It yields the protein CLAGVGTDTQYF. The chain carries TRBV20-1 and TRBJ2-3; 10 nucleotides agree with TRBD2. The CDR3 runs to 12 residues. Germline values: CDR1 DFQATT, CDR2 SNEGSKA (reference sequence).

DNA of the CDR3: TGTGCCAGCAGACCCACAGGGGGCATCACCGGGGAGCTGTTTTTT. It codes for CASRPTGGITGELFF. This chain joins TRBV6-2 or TRBV6-3 and TRBJ2-2, with TRBD1 identical over 9 bases. CDR1 and CDR2 (germline): MNHEY, SVGEGT. The CDR3 contains 15 residues. V was clipped by 6 bases and J by 4 bases; unmatched bases: 6.

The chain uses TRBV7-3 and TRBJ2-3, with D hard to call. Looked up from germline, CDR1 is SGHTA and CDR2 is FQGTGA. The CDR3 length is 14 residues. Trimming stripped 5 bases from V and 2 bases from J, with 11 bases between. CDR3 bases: TGTGCCAGCAGCGTAAATGGATACACAGATACGCAGTATTTT. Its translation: CASSVNGYTDTQYF.

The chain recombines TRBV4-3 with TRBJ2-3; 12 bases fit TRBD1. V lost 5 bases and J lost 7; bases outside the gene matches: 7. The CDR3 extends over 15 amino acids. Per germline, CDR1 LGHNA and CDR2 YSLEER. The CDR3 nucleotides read TGCGCCAGCAGCTCCCGGGACAGGGGGCCATATACGCAGTATTTT. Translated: CASSSRDRGPYTQYF.

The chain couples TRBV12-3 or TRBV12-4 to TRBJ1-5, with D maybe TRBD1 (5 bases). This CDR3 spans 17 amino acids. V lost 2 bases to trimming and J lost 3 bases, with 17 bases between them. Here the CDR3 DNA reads TGTGCCAGCAGTTTATGGGGGGGGGGGGTTGTCAATCAGCCCCAGCATTTT. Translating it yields CASSLWGGGVVNQPQHF.

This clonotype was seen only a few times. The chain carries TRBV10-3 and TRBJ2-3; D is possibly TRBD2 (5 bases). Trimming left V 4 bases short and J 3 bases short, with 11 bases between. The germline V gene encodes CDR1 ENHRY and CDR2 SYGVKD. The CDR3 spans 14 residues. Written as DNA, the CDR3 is TGTGCCATCAGTGTTCGAGGGCGGACAGATACGCAGTATTTT. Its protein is CAISVRGRTDTQYF.

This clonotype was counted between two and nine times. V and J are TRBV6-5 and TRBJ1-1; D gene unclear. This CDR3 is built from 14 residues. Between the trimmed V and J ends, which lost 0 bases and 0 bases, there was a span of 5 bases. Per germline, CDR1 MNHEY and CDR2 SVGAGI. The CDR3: CASSYSHMNTEAFF. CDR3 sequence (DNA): TGTGCCAGCAGTTACTCTCATATGAACACTGAAGCTTTCTTT.

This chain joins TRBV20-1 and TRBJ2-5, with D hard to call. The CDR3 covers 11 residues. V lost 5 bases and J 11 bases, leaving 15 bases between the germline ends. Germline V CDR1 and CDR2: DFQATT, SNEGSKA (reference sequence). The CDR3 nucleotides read TGCAGTGCTCGGCCCAACAATGAGCAGTACTTC. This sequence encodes CSARPNNEQYF.

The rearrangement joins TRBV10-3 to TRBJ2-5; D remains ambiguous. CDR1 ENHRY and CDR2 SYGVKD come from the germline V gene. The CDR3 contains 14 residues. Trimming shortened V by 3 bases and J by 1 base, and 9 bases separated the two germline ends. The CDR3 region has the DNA TGTGCCATCAGTGACAGAGAGACCCAAGAGACCCAGTACTTC. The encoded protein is CAISDRETQETQYF.